The rows below give T cell receptor beta chains drawn from one sample of a study of OX40 agonist ivuxolimab in advanced cancers. Clones were sequenced by immunoSEQ multiplex PCR, and TCRdb holds only the in-frame ones, with some missing. The sample gives 70,000 or so clones, 80% to 90% of which show up once; roughly 1% is in the top ten. The sample was CD4+ or CD8+ T cells sorted from blood, taken in a trial of the OX40 agonist ivuxolimab. These receptors were obtained from an adult with an advanced solid tumor such as melanoma, head and neck, liver or kidney cancer. The CDR3 runs from the conserved cysteine through the conserved F or W. D genes are given only for firm matches. A row's size may be missing; if present it is once, few, many or a size class.

j_call d_call v_call clone_size cdr3_aa cdr3_nt
TRBJ2-7 . TRBV11-2 . CASTRDITYEQYF TGTGCCAGCACCCGGGACATTACATACGAGCAGTACTTC
TRBJ2-3 TRBD1 TRBV11-2 . CASSLGGQRLPEDTQYF TGTGCCAGCAGCTTAGGGGGACAGAGACTACCCGAAGATACGCAGTATTTT
TRBJ2-7 TRBD2 TRBV28 . CASSLRGAAPYEQYF TGTGCCAGCAGCCTGCGGGGGGCGGCACCTTACGAGCAGTACTTC
TRBJ2-3 . TRBV27 . CASSSGQVGTDTQYF TGTGCCAGCAGTTCCGGACAAGTCGGCACAGATACGCAGTATTTT
TRBJ1-1 . TRBV13 once CASSLGQVNTEAFF TGTGCCAGCAGCTTAGGACAGGTGAACACTGAAGCTTTCTTT
TRBJ2-7 TRBD2 TRBV27 . CASRIGTSGRYEQYF TGTGCCAGCAGGATCGGGACTAGCGGCCGATACGAGCAGTACTTC
TRBJ2-1 TRBD2 TRBV15 . CATSALAAEQFF TGTGCCACCAGCGCACTAGCGGCTGAGCAGTTCTTC
TRBJ2-7 . TRBV23-1 . CASSLSGTNSYEQYF TGCGCCAGCAGTCTCTCCGGGACAAATTCCTACGAGCAGTACTTC
TRBJ2-7 TRBD2 TRBV2 once CASSIRTSGRINEQYF TGTGCCAGCAGTATAAGGACTAGCGGGAGGATAAACGAGCAGTACTTC
TRBJ1-3 . TRBV6-5 . CASSYSPRVSGNTIYF TGTGCCAGCAGTTACTCCCCCAGGGTCTCTGGAAACACCATATATTTT
TRBJ1-1 . TRBV9 . CASSPKALGVTTEAFF TGTGCCAGCAGCCCTAAAGCACTGGGGGTCACCACTGAAGCTTTCTTT
TRBJ1-1 TRBD1 TRBV27 . CASTQTGESEAFF TGTGCCAGCACCCAAACAGGGGAGTCTGAAGCCTTCTTT
TRBJ2-1 . TRBV7-3 . CASSTIPKPTHHNEQFF TGTGCCAGCAGCACAATCCCGAAGCCGACACACCACAATGAGCAGTTCTTC
TRBJ1-5 . TRBV7-2 . CASSPGWRGQPQHF TGTGCCAGCAGCCCAGGGTGGAGGGGTCAGCCCCAGCATTTT
TRBJ2-2 . TRBV9 . CASSEGPSGELFF TGTGCCAGCAGCGAAGGACCCTCCGGGGAGCTGTTTTTT
TRBJ2-1 . TRBV19 once CASSIYRGRAIPYNEQFF TGTGCCAGTAGTATATATAGGGGCCGTGCCATCCCCTACAATGAGCAGTTCTTC
TRBJ2-3 . TRBV7-2 . CASSLGGISTDTQYF TGTGCCAGCAGCTTAGGAGGGATCAGCACAGATACGCAGTATTTT
TRBJ1-5 . TRBV28 . CASSVGQNNQPQHF TGTGCCAGCAGTGTAGGACAGAACAATCAGCCCCAGCATTTT
TRBJ2-5 . TRBV18 . CASSSQETQYF TGTGCCAGCTCTTCTCAAGAGACCCAGTACTTC
TRBJ2-3 . TRBV7-2 . CASSLLGPTTQYF TGTGCCAGCAGCTTATTGGGTCCTACCACGCAGTATTTT
TRBJ1-5 . TRBV19 . CASSRASNQPQHF TGTGCCAGTAGCAGAGCGAGCAATCAGCCCCAGCATTTT
TRBJ2-2 TRBD1 TRBV7-3 . CASSSTGVGTGELFF TGTGCCAGCAGCTCTACAGGGGTAGGAACCGGGGAGCTGTTTTTT
TRBJ1-2 . TRBV14 . CASSQAGGTIYGYTF TGTGCCAGCAGCCAAGCGGGGGGCACCATCTATGGCTACACCTTC
TRBJ2-2 . TRBV2 once CASSETPAGGELFF TGTGCCAGCAGCGAGACACCGGCTGGCGGGGAGCTGTTTTTT
TRBJ2-2 TRBD1 TRBV7-6 . CASSAGQGMFTGELFF TGTGCCAGCAGCGCGGGACAGGGGATGTTCACCGGGGAGCTGTTTTTT